This TCR beta chain was observed in a study of human T cells and chemical hapten exposure. Study-wide context: Yields of TCR per sample differed, chiefly owing to small differences in pooled library volume.

The time point here: patch test 1, 2 weeks after DPC sensitization. Treatment specified: therapeutic diphenylcyclopropenone sensitization with weekly scalp DPC. The CDR3 contains 14 residues. Germline V gene sequence: CDR1 DFQATT, CDR2 SNEGSKA (reference sequence). V gave up 3 bases and J gave up 0 bases, with 11 bases separating them. This clonotype appeared many times. In the library, unique molecular identifiers were attached to individual cDNA molecules. In the original processing: Samples had a median of about 95,000 TCRs, ranging roughly 20,000 to 690,600. TCRdb reanalysed the RACE reads using MiXCR and keeps one entry per CDR3 protein. In this record, the V and J calls reflect TCRdb's handling and not the investigators' own analysis. The sample holds about 49,000 distinct CDR3 sequences, 9.3% seen once.

This specimen consisted of whole blood, obtained in connection with sensitization to the hapten diphenylcyclopropenone (DPC). The chain employs TRBV20-1 and TRBJ1-2; unclear D gene. The TCR originated in a woman aged 45-65 years with alopecia areata. Some clones in this sample may be carry-over from other donors' samples. The CDR3: CSASLEQTNYGYTF. In nucleotides, the CDR3 is TGCAGTGCTAGTCTAGAGCAAACTAACTATGGCTACACCTTC.